Listed here are 21 T cell receptor beta chains from one sample, sequenced in a study of blood T cell repertoires in COVID-19. The assay was immunoSEQ multiplex PCR, and TCRdb's table has in-frame clones only and misses some. The sample lists about 75,000 clones, about 88% occurring once. The specimen was peripheral blood. The receptors stem from a human donor in a cohort sampled during active COVID-19.

The chain has TRBV21-1 and TRBJ1-5; the tabulated D call, TRBD1, remains unverified against the DNA. TRBV21-1 is assigned pseudogene status. The CDR3 runs 15 residues. The CDR3 spells CASSKLRTGEKPQHF. The CDR3 bases are TGTGCCAGCAGCAAATTGAGGACAGGGGAGAAGCCCCAGCATTTT.

DNA of the CDR3: TGTGCCAGCATCCCTCTAAGGGGAGGAGAGACCCAGTACTTC. Encoded protein: CASIPLRGGETQYF. The V and J genes are TRBV2 and TRBJ2-5; D perhaps matches TRBD2 (6 bases). From germline, CDR1 is SNHLY and CDR2 FYNNEI. The CDR3 spans 14 residues. The V end lost 7 bases, the J end lost 4 bases, and 16 bases lay between the germline ends.

CDR3 loop: CASGRRQETQYF. In nucleotides, the CDR3 is TGTGCCTCGGGAAGGAGGCAAGAGACCCAGTACTTC. The chain has TRBV2 and TRBJ2-5, with D possibly being TRBD2 (5 bases). V was pared by 11 bases and J by 2 bases, with 12 bases between. The CDR3 extends over 12 amino acids. The V gene's germline CDR1 is SNHLY and CDR2 FYNNEI.

This chain uses TRBV6-5 with TRBJ2-7, with 9 bases matching TRBD1. The trim removed 6 bases at V and 0 bases at J, leaving 6 bases unmatched. This CDR3 is built from 15 residues. Germline V lookup: CDR1 MNHEY, CDR2 SVGAGI. The CDR3 loop reads CASSHTGGLSYEQYF. DNA for the CDR3: TGTGCCAGCAGCCACACAGGGGGCCTCTCCTACGAGCAGTACTTC.

CDR3 in amino acids: CASSATTGGFTEAFF. The DNA of the CDR3 is TGTGCCAGTAGTGCCACGACAGGGGGTTTCACTGAAGCTTTCTTT. V gene TRBV19 combines with J gene TRBJ1-1; 9 bases agree with TRBD1. The CDR3 extends over 15 amino acids. Germline assignment: CDR1 LNHDA and CDR2 SQIVND (reference sequence). V trimming: 5 bases; J trimming: 4 bases; junction bases outside the gene matches: 8.

The chain employs TRBV23-1 and TRBJ2-6; TRBD1 is a possible D gene (5 bases). TRBV23-1 is an open reading frame, and its role is uncertain. The CDR3 is made up of 18 amino acids. Trimming stripped 4 bases from V and 1 base from J, with 17 bases between. The CDR3 sequence is CASSRGKDSRSGANVLTF. The DNA of the CDR3 is TGCGCCAGCAGTCGGGGAAAAGACAGTCGTTCTGGGGCCAACGTCCTGACTTTC.

This rearrangement joins TRBV10-3 to TRBJ2-7; 14 bases are shared with TRBD2. The J segment lost 4 bases and the V segment lost 7 bases, leaving 9 bases of the junction unmatched. The CDR3 extends over 16 amino acids. CDR1 is ENHRY, CDR2 SYGVKD, per germline. In DNA, the CDR3 is TGTGCCATCACCCGAGCAGGGACTAGCGGGGGTTACGAGCAGTACTTC. This translates into CAITRAGTSGGYEQYF.

The V and J genes are TRBV3-1 (or the pseudogene TRBV3-2) and TRBJ2-2; tentative D call: TRBD2 (6 bases). Trimming stripped 0 bases from V and 5 bases from J, with 13 bases between. This CDR3 is built from 16 residues. Germline CDR1 LGHDT, CDR2 YNNKEL (reference sequence). CDR3 nucleotide sequence: TGTGCCAGCAGCCAAGATCCTACCGGGGGAACCGGGGAGCTGTTTTTT. Residues: CASSQDPTGGTGELFF.

For the CDR3, the DNA is TGTGCCAGTAGTATAGGGGGCAGACAGACCGCGCAGTATTTT. Translating gives CASSIGGRQTAQYF. J is TRBJ2-3 and V is TRBV19; TRBD1 is a possible D gene (5 bases). Germline CDR1 is LNHDA and CDR2 is SQIVND (reference sequence). V was trimmed by 1 base and J by 10 bases, leaving 15 bases between them. This CDR3 is built from 14 residues. The variable domain in full, with the rest retrieved from reference TRBV19 and TRBJ2-3, is DGGITQSPKYLFRKEGQNVTLSCEQNLNHDAMYWYRQDPGQGLRLIYYSQIVNDFQKGDIAEGYSVSREKKESFPLTVTSAQKNPTAFYLCASSIGGRQTAQYFGPGTRLTVL.

The count of this clone is one. V is TRBV15 and J is TRBJ1-1, with 11 bases aligning to TRBD1. The CDR3 spans 14 residues. The germline V gene encodes CDR1 LNHNV and CDR2 YYDKDF (reference sequence). With V trimmed by 3 bases and J by 6 bases, 3 bases remained unmatched. As DNA, the CDR3 is TGTGCCACCAGCAGGGGACAGGGGGAGTCTGAAGCTTTCTTT. This encodes CATSRGQGESEAFF.

This chain joins TRBV25-1 and TRBJ2-5, with 7 bases identical to TRBD1. Per germline, CDR1 MGHDK and CDR2 SYGVNS. Trimming cost V 1 base and J 0 bases; bases outside gene matches: 11. The CDR3 runs to 18 residues. CDR3 sequence: CASSELTKTGNYQETQYF. CDR3 sequence (DNA): TGTGCCAGCAGTGAATTGACCAAGACAGGGAATTACCAAGAGACCCAGTACTTC.

As DNA, the CDR3 is TGTGCCACCAGCAGACTAGCGCACCAAGAGACCCAGTACTTC. The encoded protein is CATSRLAHQETQYF. This chain links TRBV15 with TRBJ2-5; possible D gene TRBD2, 6 bases. Trimming removed 2 bases at V and 0 bases at J, with 7 bases between. Germline V gene sequence: CDR1 LNHNV, CDR2 YYDKDF (reference sequence). The CDR3 consists of 14 residues.

About this clone: The junction and the germline gene differ at one end; a read error may be behind it. V is TRBV6-5 and J is TRBJ2-1, with 10 bases matching TRBD2. There are 13 residues in the CDR3. Germline V CDR1 and CDR2: MNHEY, SVGAGI. The CDR3, as DNA: TGTGCCAGCAGTCCCTCAAGAGCGGGAGGGACCCTCTTC. Translation gives CASSPSRAGGTLF.

This clone appeared a single time. The chain combines TRBV11-2 with TRBJ2-1; 10 bases agree with TRBD2. V lost 3 bases to trimming and J lost 6 bases; unmatched junction nucleotides: 5. Germline V lookup: CDR1 SGHAT, CDR2 FQNNGV. CDR3 length: 15 amino acids. Written as DNA, the CDR3 is TGTGCCAGCAGCTTCGAGCGGGGGGGCCTCAATGAGCAGTTCTTC. It is translated as CASSFERGGLNEQFF.

The chain uses TRBV7-2 and TRBJ2-1; possibly TRBD2 for D (6 bases). Between the trimmed V and J ends, which lost 1 base and 8 bases, there was a span of 12 bases. The length of the CDR3 is 14 residues. Germline CDR1 SGHTA, CDR2 FQGNSA. DNA for the CDR3: TGTGCCAGCAGCTTAGATTGGGGGGTGGATGAGCAGTTCTTC. This sequence encodes CASSLDWGVDEQFF.

The chain combines TRBV6-5 with TRBJ1-3; tentative D call: TRBD1 (6 bases). The V and J ends lost 5 bases and 4 bases respectively, with 15 bases between them. The CDR3 contains 15 residues. CDR1 and CDR2 (germline): MNHEY, SVGAGI. This chain's CDR3 is CASSLRQAWGNTIYF. The CDR3 nucleotides are TGTGCCAGCAGTCTCAGACAGGCCTGGGGAAACACCATATATTTT.

The chain is built from TRBV27 and TRBJ2-5; TRBD2 is a possible D gene (6 bases). V lost 5 bases, J lost 5 bases, and 15 bases lay in between. Germline V gene lookup returns CDR1 MNHEY and CDR2 SMNVEV (reference sequence). The CDR3 is made up of 14 amino acids. CDR3 protein: CASSGRGSGETQYF. The CDR3 DNA reads TGTGCCAGCAGTGGTCGGGGGTCGGGGGAGACCCAGTACTTC.

V gene TRBV6-1 combines with J gene TRBJ1-6; the D is unclear. This CDR3 has 14 amino acids. V was trimmed by 2 bases and J by 9 bases, leaving 11 bases between them. The germline CDR1 and CDR2 sequences are MNHNS and SASEGT. In DNA, the CDR3 is TGTGCCAGCAGTGAAAAGGCGGCACTTTCACCCCTCCACTTT. This gives the protein CASSEKAALSPLHF.

The gene calls are TRBV4-3 and TRBJ1-1; no clear D. Germline V gene sequence: CDR1 LGHNA, CDR2 YSLEER. The germline V and J ends were trimmed by 0 bases and 1 base, with 12 bases remaining between them. This CDR3 comprises 16 residues. The CDR3 is CASSQEFYGGNTEAFF. The DNA for the CDR3 is TGCGCCAGCAGCCAAGAGTTTTATGGCGGGAACACTGAAGCTTTCTTT.

The chain couples TRBV5-1 to TRBJ2-5; the D is unclear. CDR1 SGHRS and CDR2 YFSETQ come from the germline V gene. This CDR3 has 14 residues. Trimming took 4 bases from V and 1 from J, leaving 11 bases between them. The CDR3 nucleotides read TGCGCCAGCAGCGACTCCGGGTCCCAAGAGACCCAGTACTTC. As protein: CASSDSGSQETQYF.

The chain joins TRBV5-5 to TRBJ1-1; the match to TRBD1 covers 7 bases. Germline V gene data show CDR1 as SGHKS and CDR2 as YYEKEE (reference sequence). J was trimmed by 1 base and V by 4 bases; bases with no gene match: 7. This CDR3 has 15 amino acids. The CDR3 sequence is CASSIWDRENTEAFF. Here the CDR3 DNA reads TGTGCCAGCAGCATATGGGACAGAGAGAACACTGAAGCTTTCTTT. Full variable domain (outside the CDR3, taken from reference TRBV5-5 and TRBJ1-1): DAGVTQSPTHLIKTRGQQVTLRCSPISGHKSVSWYQQVLGQGPQFIFQYYEKEERGRGNFPDRFSARQFPNYSSELNVNALLLGDSALYLCASSIWDRENTEAFFGQGTRLTVV.